The source of this T cell receptor beta chain is a study of identical twins listed by TCRdb under 2016. Context from the whole study: TCR alpha and beta repertoires from monozygotic twins, unrelated adults of various ages and cord blood were deep-sequenced to test whether fetal clonotypes persist. To rule out contamination, replicate twin experiments were performed at different times with different library preparation protocols. What the work shows at the level of the full study, not this receptor alone: Invariant T cells such as MAIT and iNKT could partly confound zero-insertion analyses, though diverse VJ usage argued against this for most clonotypes. Compared with coincidental sharing between unrelated individuals, an excess of low generation-probability sequences was observed among out-of-frame TCR alpha sequences shared between twins. In monozygotic twins, out-of-frame TCR alpha sharing was systematically underestimated by recombination models, although the models agreed with sharing between unrelated individuals. Because the same donors could not be followed over many years, the conclusions depended on cross-sectional statistical analysis. In beta out-of-frame sequences, excess twin sharing was weaker, because having fewer shared sequences lowered the signal-to-noise ratio. Fewer insertions were carried by abundant cord blood beta clonotypes; a weaker similar trend was observed in young adult naive repertoires, while no such trend was observed in memory repertoires.

Comments on this clonotype: The antigen this receptor binds is unknown. A much larger clone is a single base away; this may be a read error.

All donors were healthy Caucasians. Three pairs of female monozygotic twins, all aged 18 to 29 years, were included in the twin cohort. CD4+ and CD8+ T cell populations were isolated with positive isolation kits from Invitrogen. Receptor amplification or capture employed 5' RACE. TCRdb shows the sequencer as Illumina HiSeq 2000. A universal primer binding site was introduced by template switching, and a unique molecular identifier was present in the final cDNA, enabling accurate counting of TCR cDNA molecules. First-strand cDNA for TCR alpha and beta chains was synthesized from specific primers in the conserved constant-segment region. To control for contamination, every cDNA library carried two barcodes: a SMART-Mk sample barcode plus Illumina barcodes. TruSeq adapter sequences along with Illumina sample barcodes were introduced in two successive PCR steps. TCR alpha and beta cDNA libraries were sequenced on the Illumina HiSeq platform with custom primers. Per the authors' processing: MiGEC processed the raw reads to extract unique molecular identifiers, while MiXCR was used to determine the CDR3 positions. For each individual, recombination models were inferred using an EM algorithm with the repgenHMM and IGoR tools. Shared clonotypes were analyzed with the tcR package in R, and sharing was normalized by the product of cloneset sizes. To study raw recombination without the effects of thymic and clonal selection, out-of-frame nonproductive sequences were analyzed. TCRdb reran the public reads through fastp at Q25 and MiXCR, keeping productive beta chains. Each entry merges the rows of one CDR3 protein and shows their most common DNA and genes. The V and J calls and clone size are TCRdb's, not the authors'. The sample has 250,000 or so distinct CDR3 sequences on record, 7.5% of them singletons. Roughly 5% of the sample belongs to the ten largest clones.

A further study also used this sample, focusing on yellow fever vaccine responses in identical twins. As that second paper reports: According to the authors, the vaccine-induced T cell response in identical twins seemed to be partly convergent and partly specific to each individual. In identical twins, the study followed T cell clones that responded to the vaccine with precision.

This TCR was sampled from a woman in her late teens or twenties in good health. Sample: CD8+ T cells sorted from blood.

For the CDR3, the sequence is CATSDGVTGEVFF. The nucleotide sequence reads as follows: TGTGCCACCAGTGATGGGGTCACCGGGGAGGTGTTTTTT. The sequence joins TRBV24-1 to TRBJ2-2; matching of 6 bases hints at TRBD2 as the D gene. The CDR3, cysteine through phenylalanine, is 13 amino acids long. CDR3 DNA only is kept here, 39 bases in frame from base 1. The germline V gene specifies KGHDR as CDR1 and SFDVKD as CDR2.